This T cell receptor beta chain was documented in a study of T cells in Graves' hyperthyroidism and ophthalmopathy. Broader study findings: Blood also carried most thyroid clonotypes expanded above 0.001. Median prediction lead before ophthalmopathy onset was about 6.3 months with the model.

No progression to ophthalmopathy during 18 months of follow-up defined stable disease. Each patient was aged 18 to 65 and had newly diagnosed hyperthyroidism of under 2 months' duration. Amplified regions were TCR beta CDR3 sequences from RNA transcripts. An initial round of RT-PCR targeting the TCR CDR3 relied on the HTBI primer set. TCRdb used MiXCR to reprocess the multiplex PCR reads, holding one entry per CDR3 protein. This table has some 700,000 distinct CDR3 sequences, about 18% appearing once. This clonotype was seen repeatedly, ten times or more. Antigen specificity is unknown. One junction end disagrees with the germline gene, perhaps due to a read error. The V gene's germline CDR1 is SNHLY and CDR2 FYNNEI. The CDR3 is 14 amino acids.

This sequence originates from a man aged 45-65 years with Graves' hyperthyroidism. The rearrangement joins TRBV2 to TRBJ2-2; 8 bases align to TRBD1. Sequencing used blood. CDR3 DNA sequence: TGTGCCACCAGTGGACAGGGCTACACCGGGGAGCTGTTTTTT. Protein product: CATSGQGYTGELFF.